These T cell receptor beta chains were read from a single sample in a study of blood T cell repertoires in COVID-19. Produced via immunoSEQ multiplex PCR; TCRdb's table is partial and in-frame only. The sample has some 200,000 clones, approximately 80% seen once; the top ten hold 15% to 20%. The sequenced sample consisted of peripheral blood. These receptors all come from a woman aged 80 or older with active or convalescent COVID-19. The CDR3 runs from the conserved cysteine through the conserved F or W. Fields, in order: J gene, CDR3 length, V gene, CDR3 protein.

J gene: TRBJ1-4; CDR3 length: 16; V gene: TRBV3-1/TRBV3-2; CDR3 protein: CASSHWLQGGGEKLFF
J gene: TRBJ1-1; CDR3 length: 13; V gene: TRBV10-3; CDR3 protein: CAINPGQNTEAFF
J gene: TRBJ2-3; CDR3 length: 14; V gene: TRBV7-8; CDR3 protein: CASSLDEGTDTQYF
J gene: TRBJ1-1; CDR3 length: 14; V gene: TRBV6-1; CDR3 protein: CASSEAYLPTEAFF
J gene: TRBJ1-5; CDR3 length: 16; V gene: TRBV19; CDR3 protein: CASSTPVGQGGQPQHF
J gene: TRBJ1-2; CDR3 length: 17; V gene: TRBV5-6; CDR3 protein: CASSFPGQGGSNYGYTF
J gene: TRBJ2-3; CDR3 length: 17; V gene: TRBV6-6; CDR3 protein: CASSRGSMALGTDTQYF
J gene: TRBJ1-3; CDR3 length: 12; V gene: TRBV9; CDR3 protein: CASSVAGFNIYF
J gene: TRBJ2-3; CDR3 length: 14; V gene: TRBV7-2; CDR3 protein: CASSSQGKRDTQYF
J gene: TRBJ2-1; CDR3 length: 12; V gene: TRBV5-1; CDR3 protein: CASSLTNNEQFF
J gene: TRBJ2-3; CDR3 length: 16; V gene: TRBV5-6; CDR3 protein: CASSPGLAGGRHTQYF
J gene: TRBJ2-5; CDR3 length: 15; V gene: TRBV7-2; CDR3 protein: CASSLVRGGRETQYF
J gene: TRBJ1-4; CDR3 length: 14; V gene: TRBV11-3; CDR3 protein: CASSLQGVTGKLFF
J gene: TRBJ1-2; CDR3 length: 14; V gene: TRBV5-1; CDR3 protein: CASSPLAGGDGYTF
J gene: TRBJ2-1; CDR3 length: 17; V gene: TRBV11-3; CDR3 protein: CASSGTSGVTFYNEQFF
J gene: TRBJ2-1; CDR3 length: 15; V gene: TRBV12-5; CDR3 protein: CASGLVAGGIHEQFF
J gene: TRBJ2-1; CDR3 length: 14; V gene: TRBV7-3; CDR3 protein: CASSLTRAHNEQFF
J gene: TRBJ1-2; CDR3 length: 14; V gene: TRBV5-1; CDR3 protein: CASSLFGQGSGYTF
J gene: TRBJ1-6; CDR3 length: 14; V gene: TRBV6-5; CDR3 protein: CASSYSSGGSPLHF
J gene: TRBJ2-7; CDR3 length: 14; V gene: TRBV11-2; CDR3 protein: CASRRGGATDEQYF
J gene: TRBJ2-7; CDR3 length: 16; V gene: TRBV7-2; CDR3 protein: CASSPPGQGSSYEQYF
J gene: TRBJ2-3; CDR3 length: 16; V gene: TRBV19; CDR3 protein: CASSPSSGTHLKTQYF
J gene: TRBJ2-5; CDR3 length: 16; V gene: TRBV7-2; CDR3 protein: CASSWTSGRYQETQYF
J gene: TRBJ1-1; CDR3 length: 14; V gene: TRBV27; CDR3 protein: CASRIGHPNTEAFF
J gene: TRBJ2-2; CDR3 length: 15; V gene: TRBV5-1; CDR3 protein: CASSFKRSNTGELFF
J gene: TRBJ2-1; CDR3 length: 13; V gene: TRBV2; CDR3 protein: CASSGPSGDEQFF
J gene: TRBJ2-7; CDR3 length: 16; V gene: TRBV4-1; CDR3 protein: CASSQDQGTGTLEQYF
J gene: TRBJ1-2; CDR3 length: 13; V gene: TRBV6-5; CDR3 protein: CASRITGGGGYTF
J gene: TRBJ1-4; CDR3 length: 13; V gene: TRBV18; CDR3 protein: CASSPVRDEKLFF
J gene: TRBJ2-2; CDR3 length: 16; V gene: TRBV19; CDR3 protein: CASSFRSGRVTGELFF
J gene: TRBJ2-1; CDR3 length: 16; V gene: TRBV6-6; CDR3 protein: CASSFFSGTGVNEQFF